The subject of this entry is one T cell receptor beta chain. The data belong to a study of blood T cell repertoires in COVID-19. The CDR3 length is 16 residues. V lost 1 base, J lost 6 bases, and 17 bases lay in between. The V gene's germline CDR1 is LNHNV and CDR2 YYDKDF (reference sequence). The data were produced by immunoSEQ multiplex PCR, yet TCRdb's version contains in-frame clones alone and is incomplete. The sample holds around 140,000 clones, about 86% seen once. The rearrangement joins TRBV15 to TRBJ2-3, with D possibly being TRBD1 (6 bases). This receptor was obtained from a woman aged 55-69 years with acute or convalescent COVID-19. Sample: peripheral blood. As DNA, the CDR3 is TGTGCCACCAGCAGAGGCACAGGGTCCCTGACGGATACGCAGTATTTT. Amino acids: CATSRGTGSLTDTQYF.